The 22 T cell receptor beta chains listed next were all sequenced from one sample in a study of blood T cell repertoires in COVID-19. Here immunoSEQ multiplex PCR was the method, and the copy in TCRdb shows in-frame clones only, minus some. This table has 120,000 to 150,000 clones, roughly 90% appearing once. Input material: peripheral blood. These receptors were taken from a woman in her forties or fifties with acute or convalescent COVID-19.

The chain combines TRBV11-3 with TRBJ2-1; a weak D match, TRBD1 (6 bases). V dropped 0 bases and J dropped 7 bases, with 13 bases sitting between them. The CDR3 consists of 15 residues. Germline V gene data show CDR1 as SGHNT and CDR2 as YENEEA. CDR3 sequence (DNA): TGTGCCAGCAGCTTAGATAGCCTACAGGGAAATGAGCAGTTCTTC. Encoded protein: CASSLDSLQGNEQFF.

This clone was seen only a few times. This chain joins TRBV27 and TRBJ1-1; no firm D call. Trimming pared 5 bases from V and 0 bases from J, leaving 7 bases between. The CDR3 is 13 residues long. Germline V lookup: CDR1 MNHEY, CDR2 SMNVEV (reference sequence). Here the CDR3 reads CASSGQVNTEAFF. The CDR3 DNA is TGTGCCAGCAGTGGTCAGGTGAACACTGAAGCTTTCTTT.

This clone was observed a single time. The gene calls are TRBV5-1 and TRBJ2-1, with 14 bases aligning to TRBD2. The junction had 9 bases not matched to a gene; V was cut back by 4 bases and J by 9 bases. This CDR3 is built from 16 residues. Germline loops: CDR1 SGHRS, CDR2 YFSETQ. DNA of the CDR3: TGCGCCAGCAGCCCTCGGACTAGCGGGGGGCATAGTGAGCAGTTCTTC. Its protein product is CASSPRTSGGHSEQFF.

This clone is a singleton in its sample. The chain uses TRBV19 and TRBJ1-2; D not certain. The CDR3 runs to 15 residues. CDR1 LNHDA and CDR2 SQIVND come from the germline V gene (reference sequence). The ends were cut back, 2 bases at V and 5 bases at J, with 15 bases in the middle. CDR3 sequence (DNA): TGTGCCAGTAGTATATTGGCCAGCTCGGAGTATGGCTACACCTTC. Its translation is CASSILASSEYGYTF.

J is TRBJ2-3 and V is TRBV19; 8 nucleotides line up with TRBD1. CDR1 and CDR2 (germline): LNHDA, SQIVND (reference sequence). The CDR3 totals 14 residues. V lost 2 bases, J lost 3 bases, and 1 base stayed unmatched. CDR3 nucleotide sequence: TGTGCCAGTAGTATACAGGGGGCAACAGATACGCAGTATTTT. Translating it yields CASSIQGATDTQYF.

This rearrangement joins TRBV19 to TRBJ2-1; 12 bases line up with TRBD2. With V trimmed by 5 bases and J by 8 bases, 7 bases remained unmatched. CDR3 size: 15 residues. Germline V lookup: CDR1 LNHDA, CDR2 SQIVND (reference sequence). This chain's CDR3 is CASSVASGRAHEQFF. DNA of the CDR3: TGTGCCAGTAGTGTCGCTAGCGGGAGGGCCCATGAGCAGTTCTTC.

This clone appeared a single time. V is TRBV6-5 and J is TRBJ2-7, with TRBD1 matching 9 bases. The CDR3 is 14 amino acids. V was clipped by 6 bases and J by 0 bases; unmatched bases: 3. Germline loops: CDR1 MNHEY, CDR2 SVGAGI. The CDR3 spells CASRGTGSSYEQYF. The CDR3 DNA is TGTGCCAGCAGGGGGACAGGGAGCTCCTACGAGCAGTACTTC.

The chain recombines TRBV19 with TRBJ2-6, with TRBD1 identical over 8 bases. J lost 0 bases, V lost 5 bases, and 9 bases had no gene match. CDR3 length: 18 amino acids. Germline CDR1 reads LNHDA; CDR2 reads SQIVND (reference sequence). This CDR3 reads CASSWTGSLISGANVLTF. The DNA of the CDR3 is TGTGCCAGTAGTTGGACAGGGAGCCTCATCTCTGGGGCCAACGTCCTGACTTTC.

The genes are TRBV24-1 and TRBJ2-3, with TRBD2 identical over 7 bases. There are 12 residues in the CDR3. CDR1 and CDR2 (germline): KGHDR, SFDVKD. V was clipped by 7 bases and J by 9 bases; unmatched bases: 6. The CDR3 region has the DNA TGTGCCACCAGAGGAGCGGGGAGAACGCAGTATTTT. This sequence encodes CATRGAGRTQYF.

This clone was seen only a few times. The genes are TRBV27 and TRBJ2-7; 10 bases align to TRBD1. CDR3 length: 14 residues. Trimming took 6 bases from V and 4 from J; bases not matched to a gene: 6. Germline assignment: CDR1 MNHEY and CDR2 SMNVEV (reference sequence). The CDR3 region is CASRRQGALYEQYF. For the CDR3, the DNA is TGTGCCAGCAGAAGACAGGGGGCATTGTACGAGCAGTACTTC.

V gene TRBV6-2 or TRBV6-3 combines with J gene TRBJ1-5; D is ambiguous. This CDR3 contains 16 residues. V lost 5 bases, J lost 0 bases, and 14 bases lay in between. Per germline, CDR1 MNHEY and CDR2 SVGEGT. The CDR3 DNA sequence: TGTGCCAGCAGTCTAACAGACACCTATAGCAATCAGCCCCAGCATTTT. Protein product: CASSLTDTYSNQPQHF.

The gene calls are TRBV27 and TRBJ1-5; D gene uncertain. The CDR3 has 13 amino acids. Germline CDR1 reads MNHEY; CDR2 reads SMNVEV (reference sequence). V lost 3 bases, J lost 4 bases, and 7 bases lay in between. The chain's CDR3 is CASSFWENQPQHF. The CDR3 DNA reads as TGTGCCAGCAGTTTTTGGGAGAATCAGCCCCAGCATTTT.

V is TRBV3-1 (or the pseudogene TRBV3-2) and J is TRBJ1-6; 8 bases line up with TRBD1. Germline V gives CDR1 LGHDT, CDR2 YNNKEL (reference sequence). This CDR3 spans 15 amino acids. V gave up 4 bases and J gave up 7 bases; unmatched junction bases: 6. As DNA, the CDR3 is TGTGCCAGCAGCCTCGGACAGGGTGGGAATTCACCCCTCCACTTT. This sequence encodes CASSLGQGGNSPLHF.

The table lists this clone with a count of one. V is TRBV7-8 and J is TRBJ1-2; no definite D call. Germline CDR1 reads SGHVS; CDR2 reads FQNEAQ. The CDR3 is made up of 15 amino acids. The V end lost 0 bases, the J end lost 2 bases, and 10 bases lay between the germline ends. The CDR3 bases are TGTGCCAGCAGCTTAGCGGTCCAGGTGAACTATGGCTACACCTTC. Translating it yields CASSLAVQVNYGYTF.

The chain couples TRBV2 to TRBJ2-3; maybe TRBD2 (5 bases). CDR1 and CDR2 from the germline V gene are SNHLY and FYNNEI. The CDR3 length is 14 residues. Trimming stripped 8 bases from V and 0 bases from J, with 12 bases between. As DNA, the CDR3 is TGTGCCAGCGTCAAGGGCGGGAGCACAGATACGCAGTATTTT. This translates into CASVKGGSTDTQYF.

The chain links TRBV24-1 to TRBJ2-7; TRBD1 matches at 8 bases. V dropped 3 bases and J dropped 4; count of bases not matched to a gene: 10. The germline V gene has CDR1 KGHDR and CDR2 SFDVKD. This CDR3 has 16 residues. The CDR3, as DNA: TGTGCCACCAGTGATAGTTTGGGCAGGGGGCTGTACGAGCAGTACTTC. Translated, it gives CATSDSLGRGLYEQYF.

V and J are TRBV3-1 (or the pseudogene TRBV3-2) and TRBJ1-1; TRBD1 agrees at 9 bases. The ends lost 4 bases at V and 7 bases at J; junction bases unmatched: 4. In germline, CDR1 is LGHDT, CDR2 YNNKEL (reference sequence). CDR3 length equals 13 residues. The CDR3 sequence is CASSLTGGLEAFF. The CDR3 DNA reads as TGTGCCAGCAGCCTTACAGGGGGCCTTGAAGCTTTCTTT.

The CDR3 protein is CASSIPLDRGGDGYTF. The CDR3 DNA sequence: TGTGCCAGTAGTATACCGTTGGACAGGGGTGGCGATGGCTACACCTTC. This rearrangement joins TRBV19 to TRBJ1-2; 9 positions agree with TRBD1. Germline CDR1 is LNHDA and CDR2 is SQIVND (reference sequence). This CDR3 has 16 residues. Germline trimming cut 2 bases from V and 6 bases from J; bases unmatched to any gene: 10. The complete variable domain, with remaining parts taken from reference TRBV19 and TRBJ1-2, reads DGGITQSPKYLFRKEGQNVTLSCEQNLNHDAMYWYRQDPGQGLRLIYYSQIVNDFQKGDIAEGYSVSREKKESFPLTVTSAQKNPTAFYLCASSIPLDRGGDGYTFGSGTRLTVV.

This chain uses TRBV7-9 with TRBJ1-1; possible D gene TRBD1, 5 bases. The CDR3 extends over 19 amino acids. Trimming stripped 1 base from V and 4 bases from J, with 25 bases between. CDR1 is SEHNR, CDR2 FQNEAQ, per germline (reference sequence). CDR3 DNA: TGTGCCAGCAGCTTAGGGGCGTTTAGGGGTCCCGAGAGGAGCACTGAAGCTTTCTTT. Translation: CASSLGAFRGPERSTEAFF. Full variable domain (rest looked up from reference TRBV7-9 and TRBJ1-1): DTGVSQNPRHKITKRGQNVTFRCDPISEHNRLYWYRQTLGQGPEFLTYFQNEAQLEKSRLLSDRFSAERPKGSFSTLEIQRTEQGDSAMYLCASSLGAFRGPERSTEAFFGQGTRLTVV.

This sequence joins TRBV9 and TRBJ2-1; tentatively, D is TRBD2 (6 bases). CDR3 length equals 13 residues. Trimming left V 0 bases short and J 8 bases short, with 9 bases between. CDR1 and CDR2 from the germline V gene are SGDLS and YYNGEE. The CDR3, as DNA: TGTGCCAGCAGCGTAGCGGGGGACGATGAGCAGTTCTTC. It is translated as CASSVAGDDEQFF.

This clone was detected only a few times. Other DNA sequences in this specimen translate into the identical CDR3. V gene TRBV19 combines with J gene TRBJ1-4; TRBD1 agrees at 8 bases. Germline V gene data show CDR1 as LNHDA and CDR2 as SQIVND (reference sequence). Germline trimming cut 3 bases from V and 4 bases from J; bases unmatched to any gene: 1. CDR3 length equals 14 residues. The CDR3 sequence is CASSIGTGNEKLFF. CDR3 in DNA: TGTGCCAGTAGTATCGGGACAGGTAATGAAAAACTGTTTTTT.

The chain carries TRBV7-8 and TRBJ2-1, with 12 bases fitting TRBD2. Trimming took 1 base from V and 0 from J; bases not matched to a gene: 4. The CDR3 covers 18 residues. Germline CDR1 is SGHVS and CDR2 is FQNEAQ. Written as DNA, the CDR3 is TGTGCCAGCAGCTTAGGACTAGCGGGGGAGAGCTCCTACAATGAGCAGTTCTTC. It yields the protein CASSLGLAGESSYNEQFF.